These 26 T cell receptor beta chains were all obtained from the same sample, sequenced in a study of a mutant IDH1 vaccine in newly diagnosed glioma. Time point here: baseline, week 1 (first vaccination visit). Treatment of the sample: pre-vaccination baseline after standard-of-care therapy. Data came from immunoSEQ multiplex PCR; TCRdb stores just in-frame clones and leaves some out. The sample records about 15,000 clones, roughly nine tenths being singletons. Source: PBMCs, taken from a glioma patient treated with radiotherapy, temozolomide or both. The origin of the receptors is a woman between 35 and 50 years old with glioma. Some clones in this sample may be carry-over from other donors' samples.

The V and J genes are TRBV7-6 and TRBJ1-1; D uncertain. The CDR3 totals 13 residues. Germline lookup yields CDR1 SGHVS and CDR2 FNYEAQ. Trimming shortened V by 2 bases and J by 6 bases, and 10 bases separated the two germline ends. The CDR3 DNA is TGTGCCAGCAGCTTAACAGTAGTTTCTGAAGCTTTCTTT. It translates to CASSLTVVSEAFF.

The chain recombines TRBV5-1 with TRBJ2-7; 8 nucleotides agree with TRBD2. Germline CDR1 SGHRS, CDR2 YFSETQ. The CDR3 contains 16 residues. V lost 0 bases to trimming and J lost 4 bases; unmatched junction nucleotides: 9. The CDR3 DNA reads TGCGCCAGCAGCTTGGAAGTTAGCGGGACTGGGTACGAGCAGTACTTC. It translates to CASSLEVSGTGYEQYF.

The V call is TRBV5-1, the J call TRBJ2-3; 13 bases are shared with TRBD2. V lost 3 bases and J lost 0; bases outside the gene matches: 16. The CDR3 is 21 amino acids. Germline loops: CDR1 SGHRS, CDR2 YFSETQ. The CDR3 reads CASSSRLAGGNFFFSTDTQYF. In DNA, the CDR3 is TGCGCCAGCAGCTCCAGACTAGCGGGGGGCAACTTTTTCTTTAGCACAGATACGCAGTATTTT.

The chain is built from TRBV19 and TRBJ1-1, with 7 bases aligning to TRBD1. V lost 5 bases, J lost 1 base, and 4 bases stayed unmatched. In germline, CDR1 is LNHDA, CDR2 SQIVND (reference sequence). The CDR3 is 14 amino acids. CDR3 amino acids: CASSLTGSNTEAFF. In nucleotides, the CDR3 is TGTGCCAGTAGTCTGACAGGGTCGAACACTGAAGCTTTCTTT. Full variable domain (outside the CDR3, taken from reference TRBV19 and TRBJ1-1): DGGITQSPKYLFRKEGQNVTLSCEQNLNHDAMYWYRQDPGQGLRLIYYSQIVNDFQKGDIAEGYSVSREKKESFPLTVTSAQKNPTAFYLCASSLTGSNTEAFFGQGTRLTVV.

The chain has TRBV18 and TRBJ1-4; D is perhaps TRBD1 (5 bases). CDR3 length: 15 amino acids. CDR1 and CDR2 (germline): KGHSH, LQKENI. The V gene lost 6 bases and the J gene lost 4 bases, with 15 bases spanning the gap. The CDR3 is CASSLGPGDNEKLFF. Here the CDR3 DNA reads TGTGCCAGCTCCCTGGGACCCGGAGATAATGAAAAACTGTTTTTT. The full variable domain, its missing parts supplied by reference TRBV18 and TRBJ1-4, is NAGVMQNPRHLVRRRGQEARLRCSPMKGHSHVYWYRQLPEEGLKFMVYLQKENIIDESGMPKERFSAEFPKEGPSILRIQQVVRGDSAAYFCASSLGPGDNEKLFFGSGTQLSVL.

This chain connects TRBV6-1 to TRBJ1-3; a weak D match, TRBD1 (5 bases). The CDR3 runs 13 residues. The V end lost 10 bases, the J end lost 0 bases, and 10 bases lay between the germline ends. Per the germline V gene, CDR1 is MNHNS and CDR2 is SASEGT. The CDR3 is CAIMDNSGNTIYF. The CDR3 nucleotides read TGTGCCATCATGGACAACTCTGGAAACACCATATATTTT.

The count of this clone is one. The chain joins TRBV6-1 to TRBJ2-3; the D is unclear. The germline gives CDR1 MNHNS, CDR2 SASEGT. Trimming cost V 0 bases and J 2 bases, with 6 bases left between them. The CDR3 has 14 residues. The DNA of the CDR3 is TGTGCCAGCAGTGAAGCGGGTCACACAGATACGCAGTATTTT. This codes for CASSEAGHTDTQYF.

The sample holds a few counts of this clone. The chain links TRBV19 to TRBJ1-1; no definite D call. Germline-derived CDR1 and CDR2 are LNHDA and SQIVND (reference sequence). CDR3 length: 11 amino acids. The ends were cut back, 10 bases at V and 1 base at J, with 7 bases in the middle. The CDR3 sequence is CATYGNTEAFF. The CDR3 nucleotides are TGTGCCACCTATGGGAACACTGAAGCTTTCTTT. Based on the CDR3 plus reference TRBV19 and TRBJ1-1, the full variable domain is DGGITQSPKYLFRKEGQNVTLSCEQNLNHDAMYWYRQDPGQGLRLIYYSQIVNDFQKGDIAEGYSVSREKKESFPLTVTSAQKNPTAFYLCATYGNTEAFFGQGTRLTVV.

The V call is TRBV19, the J call TRBJ1-5, with no clear D. This CDR3 is 15 amino acids long. Germline values: CDR1 LNHDA, CDR2 SQIVND (reference sequence). V lost 1 base and J lost 2, with 9 bases in between. CDR3 DNA: TGTGCCAGTAGTATAGTAGGGTTCGGCAATCAGCCCCAGCATTTT. Protein product: CASSIVGFGNQPQHF. The entire variable domain, with the rest obtained from reference TRBV19 and TRBJ1-5, is as follows: DGGITQSPKYLFRKEGQNVTLSCEQNLNHDAMYWYRQDPGQGLRLIYYSQIVNDFQKGDIAEGYSVSREKKESFPLTVTSAQKNPTAFYLCASSIVGFGNQPQHFGDGTRLSIL.

This chain joins TRBV27 and TRBJ2-1; 10 bases line up with TRBD2. Germline CDR1 is MNHEY and CDR2 is SMNVEV (reference sequence). V lost 3 bases to trimming and J lost 8 bases; unmatched junction nucleotides: 7. The CDR3 length is 15 residues. CDR3 nucleotides: TGTGCCAGCAGTTTGCTTACTAGCGGGACCGATGAGCAGTTCTTC. Translation: CASSLLTSGTDEQFF.

V gene TRBV10-2 combines with J gene TRBJ2-5, with TRBD2 identical over 10 bases. This CDR3 region has 16 residues. Germline-derived CDR1 and CDR2 are WSHSY and SAAADI. The trim removed 6 bases at V and 5 bases at J, leaving 12 bases unmatched. CDR3 sequence: CASSPTSGWGGETQYF. Written as DNA, the CDR3 is TGCGCCAGCAGCCCGACTAGCGGGTGGGGCGGGGAGACCCAGTACTTC.

This sequence joins TRBV5-1 and TRBJ2-1; 9 bases fit TRBD2. J lost 6 bases, V lost 5 bases, and 6 bases had no gene match. The CDR3 runs to 14 residues. Germline CDR1 and CDR2: SGHRS and YFSETQ. The CDR3 DNA sequence: TGCGCCAGCAGACCCGCGGGGGGGCTCAATGAGCAGTTCTTC. Residues: CASRPAGGLNEQFF.

This clone was counted a few times. The chain links TRBV30 to TRBJ1-5; possibly TRBD1 for D (5 bases). The CDR3 consists of 14 residues. Germline CDR1 reads GTSNPN; CDR2 reads SVGIG (reference sequence). V lost 3 bases and J 3 bases, leaving 12 bases between the germline ends. CDR3 amino acids: CAWRVQGVNQPQHF. CDR3 bases: TGTGCCTGGAGGGTCCAGGGCGTCAATCAGCCCCAGCATTTT.

V is TRBV19 and J is TRBJ2-1; D gene unclear. The V end lost 5 bases, the J end lost 6 bases, and 8 bases lay between the germline ends. This CDR3 has 12 amino acids. Germline V gives CDR1 LNHDA, CDR2 SQIVND (reference sequence). Here the CDR3 reads CASSPLGNEQFF. The CDR3 region has the DNA TGTGCCAGTAGTCCGCTCGGCAATGAGCAGTTCTTC.

This chain uses TRBV5-5 with TRBJ1-2; D is possibly TRBD1 (6 bases). The CDR3 is made up of 13 amino acids. Per germline, CDR1 SGHKS and CDR2 YYEKEE (reference sequence). Trimming stripped 3 bases from V and 3 bases from J, with 9 bases between. In nucleotides, the CDR3 is TGTGCCAGCAGCTGGACAGTTGACTATGGCTACACCTTC. It is translated as CASSWTVDYGYTF.

The gene calls are TRBV29-1 and TRBJ2-1, with D perhaps given as TRBD1 or TRBD2 (5 bases each). The germline CDR1 and CDR2 sequences are SQVTM and ANQGSEA. This CDR3 has 11 residues. V lost 8 bases, J lost 8 bases, and 13 bases lay in between. The CDR3 here is CSSSRGHEQFF. The CDR3 nucleotides read TGCAGCAGCTCCCGGGGCCATGAGCAGTTCTTC.

The genes are TRBV4-1 and TRBJ2-3; either TRBD1 or TRBD2 may supply D (5 bases each). V was shortened by 1 base and J by 5 bases, with 13 bases between the two germline ends. The CDR3 has 15 residues. From germline, CDR1 is MGHRA and CDR2 YSYEKL. As DNA, the CDR3 is TGCGCCAGCAGCCAAGTCGCTGACAGCGGAGATACGCAGTATTTT. Translated: CASSQVADSGDTQYF.

The chain has TRBV4-2 and TRBJ2-5; the match to TRBD2 covers 11 bases. V lost 1 base, J lost 5 bases, and 0 bases stayed unmatched. Per the germline V gene, CDR1 is LGHNA and CDR2 is YNFKEQ. CDR3 length: 14 amino acids. This chain's CDR3 is CASSQGTSGETQYF. CDR3 nucleotide sequence: TGTGCCAGCAGCCAAGGGACTAGCGGGGAGACCCAGTACTTC.

V usage is TRBV7-2 and J usage is TRBJ2-1, with D perhaps TRBD2 (5 bases). The V gene lost 3 bases and the J gene lost 0 bases, with 21 bases spanning the gap. Germline V gene data show CDR1 as SGHTA and CDR2 as FQGNSA. The CDR3 covers 19 residues. Here the CDR3 DNA reads TGTGCCAGCAGCTTTTTACGTACCAGGCGGGTGGGCTCCTACAATGAGCAGTTCTTC. Amino acid sequence: CASSFLRTRRVGSYNEQFF. Full variable domain (outside the CDR3, taken from reference TRBV7-2 and TRBJ2-1): GAGVSQSPSNKVTEKGKDVELRCDPISGHTALYWYRQSLGQGLEFLIYFQGNSAPDKSGLPSDRFSAERTGGSVSTLTIQRTQQEDSAVYLCASSFLRTRRVGSYNEQFFGPGTRLTVL.

V and J are TRBV5-1 and TRBJ1-6; TRBD1 aligns across 8 bases. CDR1 is SGHRS, CDR2 YFSETQ, per germline. V lost 4 bases, J lost 5 bases, and 8 bases stayed unmatched. This CDR3 spans 16 amino acids. CDR3 sequence: CASSPRGRNHNSPLHF. For the CDR3, the DNA is TGCGCCAGCAGCCCCAGGGGGCGTAATCATAATTCACCCCTCCACTTT.

The chain recombines TRBV5-5 with TRBJ1-1, with a tentative D call TRBD1 (5 bases). There are 15 residues in the CDR3. CDR1 is SGHKS and CDR2 is YYEKEE in the germline V gene (reference sequence). Trimming pared 2 bases from V and 3 bases from J, leaving 14 bases between. CDR3 in amino acids: CASSFRDREDTEAFF. The DNA for the CDR3 is TGTGCCAGCAGCTTCCGGGACCGGGAGGACACTGAAGCTTTCTTT.

The chain has TRBV19 and TRBJ2-2; 9 nucleotides match TRBD2. Trimming removed 3 bases from V and 4 bases from J; junction bases left unmatched: 12. The CDR3 covers 18 residues. Germline values: CDR1 LNHDA, CDR2 SQIVND (reference sequence). CDR3 region: CASSIGGSSGTPTGELFF. Here the CDR3 DNA reads TGTGCCAGTAGTATTGGAGGCTCTAGCGGGACTCCCACCGGGGAGCTGTTTTTT.

The genes are TRBV18 and TRBJ2-7, with D perhaps TRBD1 or TRBD2 (5 bases each). V gave up 2 bases and J gave up 2 bases, with 10 bases separating them. Looked up from germline, CDR1 is KGHSH and CDR2 is LQKENI. The CDR3 spans 14 residues. In DNA form, the CDR3 reads TGTGCCAGCTCACCATCCGGGGCCACCTACGAGCAGTACTTC. Its protein product is CASSPSGATYEQYF.

This chain joins TRBV5-1 and TRBJ1-2; D not resolved. The CDR3 consists of 15 residues. CDR1 and CDR2 from the germline V gene are SGHRS and YFSETQ. V dropped 0 bases and J dropped 8 bases, with 17 bases sitting between them. CDR3 coding DNA: TGCGCCAGCAGCTTGGAGGCAAGCTCGGCGGGGGGCTACACCTTC. Its protein is CASSLEASSAGGYTF.

The chain joins TRBV29-1 to TRBJ2-7; D possibly corresponds to TRBD2 (5 bases). The V and J ends lost 4 bases and 0 bases respectively, with 28 bases between them. The germline V gene encodes CDR1 SQVTM and CDR2 ANQGSEA. The CDR3 is 19 amino acids. The CDR3 loop reads CSVARSGKGLHKSSYEQYF. In DNA, the CDR3 is TGCAGCGTTGCCAGAAGCGGCAAAGGGCTTCACAAGAGCTCCTACGAGCAGTACTTC.

The rearrangement links TRBV19 to TRBJ1-5; D is undetermined. Germline lookup yields CDR1 LNHDA and CDR2 SQIVND (reference sequence). V was shortened by 1 base and J by 1 base, with 8 bases between the two germline ends. This CDR3 is 15 amino acids long. CDR3 loop: CASSIVPRSNQPQHF. CDR3 DNA: TGTGCCAGTAGTATAGTACCAAGAAGCAATCAGCCCCAGCATTTT.